Below are 26 T cell receptor beta chains sequenced from a single sample in a study of cytomegalovirus exposure and HLA in healthy donors. Primers for the PCR totalled 60 Vbeta and 13 Jbeta. Repertoires were generated with immunoSEQ multiplex PCR, while TCRdb's copy carries only in-frame clones and drops some. The sample holds hundreds of thousands of clones; 75% to 80% are singletons and the top ten take 1.5% to 2%. Source material: PBMCs. These TCRs come from a man in his late teens or twenties in good health and CMV-seronegative.

The chain combines TRBV19 with TRBJ2-1; TRBD2 matches at 11 bases. J gave up 3 bases and V 4 bases, and 2 bases lay outside the gene matches. The length of the CDR3 is 15 residues. Per germline, CDR1 LNHDA and CDR2 SQIVND (reference sequence). The CDR3 DNA reads TGTGCCAGTAGTAGAGGGACTAGCGGCTACAATGAGCAGTTCTTC. Translated: CASSRGTSGYNEQFF.

This rearrangement joins TRBV7-9 to TRBJ1-1; 11 bases line up with TRBD1. The CDR3 has 15 amino acids. The germline gives CDR1 SEHNR, CDR2 FQNEAQ (reference sequence). V shed 5 bases, J shed 4 bases, and the junction held 6 bases outside the gene matches. CDR3 amino acids: CASSPPGQGGTEAFF. The CDR3 DNA sequence: TGTGCCAGCAGCCCTCCGGGACAGGGGGGCACTGAAGCTTTCTTT.

The gene calls are TRBV7-9 and TRBJ1-1; weak D call: TRBD1 (5 bases). The CDR3 runs to 14 residues. The germline V and J ends were trimmed by 5 bases and 8 bases, with 18 bases remaining between them. Germline V gene lookup returns CDR1 SEHNR and CDR2 FQNEAQ (reference sequence). The CDR3: CASSDNGGRGEAFF. DNA of the CDR3: TGTGCCAGCAGCGACAACGGGGGGAGGGGCGAAGCTTTCTTT.

This rearrangement joins TRBV9 to TRBJ1-1; 7 nucleotides match TRBD1. J lost 2 bases, V lost 4 bases, and 14 bases had no gene match. Per germline, CDR1 SGDLS and CDR2 YYNGEE. CDR3 length: 17 amino acids. Here the CDR3 reads CASSPRPDGTDNTEAFF. CDR3 DNA sequence: TGTGCCAGCAGCCCCCGGCCCGACGGGACAGACAACACTGAAGCTTTCTTT.

The chain is built from TRBV6-1 and TRBJ2-2; no reliable D call. CDR1 and CDR2 (germline): MNHNS, SASEGT. The CDR3 consists of 14 residues. The V and J ends lost 2 bases and 1 base respectively, with 5 bases between them. This CDR3 reads CASSETRNTGELFF. The CDR3 region has the DNA TGTGCCAGCAGTGAAACAAGGAACACCGGGGAGCTGTTTTTT.

This chain uses TRBV7-2 with TRBJ2-2; tentative D call: TRBD2 (6 bases). This CDR3 spans 15 amino acids. Germline V gene sequence: CDR1 SGHTA, CDR2 FQGNSA. The ends were cut back, 1 base at V and 6 bases at J, with 12 bases in the middle. DNA of the CDR3: TGTGCCAGCAGCTTAGGGAGGGCCCCATCCGGGGAGCTGTTTTTT. The encoded protein is CASSLGRAPSGELFF. The full variable domain, its missing parts supplied by reference TRBV7-2 and TRBJ2-2, is GAGVSQSPSNKVTEKGKDVELRCDPISGHTALYWYRQSLGQGLEFLIYFQGNSAPDKSGLPSDRFSAERTGGSVSTLTIQRTQQEDSAVYLCASSLGRAPSGELFFGEGSRLTVL.

This clone is a singleton in its sample. The gene calls are TRBV13 and TRBJ1-4; 7 positions agree with TRBD1. Germline CDR1 and CDR2: PRHDT and FYEKMQ (reference sequence). Losses at the gene ends were 5 bases for V and 7 bases for J; bases not matched to a gene: 10. The CDR3 is made up of 15 amino acids. In nucleotides, the CDR3 is TGTGCCAGCAGCGCCGGTCGACAGGGAAGTGAAAAACTGTTTTTT. Its protein product is CASSAGRQGSEKLFF. Full variable domain (outside the CDR3, taken from reference TRBV13 and TRBJ1-4): AAGVIQSPRHLIKEKRETATLKCYPIPRHDTVYWYQQGPGQDPQFLISFYEKMQSDKGSIPDRFSAQQFSDYHSELNMSSLELGDSALYFCASSAGRQGSEKLFFGSGTQLSVL.

The V and J genes are TRBV29-1 and TRBJ2-1, with D maybe TRBD2 (7 bases). V was clipped by 7 bases and J by 2 bases, with 21 bases between them. CDR1 is SQVTM, CDR2 ANQGSEA, per germline. The CDR3 is 16 residues long. The CDR3 is CSAAIDSRGPYNEQFF. CDR3 nucleotide sequence: TGCAGCGCCGCAATTGACTCGCGGGGGCCCTACAATGAGCAGTTCTTC.

With respect to this clone: Its ends do not fully match the called genes, so a read error is possible. V gene TRBV7-7 combines with J gene TRBJ2-3, with a weak D call TRBD2 (7 bases). The length of the CDR3 is 15 residues. The germline gives CDR1 SSHAT, CDR2 FNYEAQ (reference sequence). The CDR3 sequence is CASSLTGGAADTQYF. Here the CDR3 DNA reads TGTGCTAGCAGCCTAACGGGGGGCGCGGCAGATACGCAGTATTTT.

The J gene is TRBJ2-1, the V gene TRBV28; D may be TRBD1 (5 bases). The germline V gene encodes CDR1 MDHEN and CDR2 SYDVKM. This CDR3 comprises 13 residues. V was pared by 2 bases and J by 10 bases, with 12 bases between. The CDR3 DNA reads as TGTGCCAGCAGTTTAGGGGCCAGAACAGAGCAGTTCTTC. Translation gives CASSLGARTEQFF.

A remark on this clone: A junction boundary mismatches the germline segment, possibly from a read error. The rearrangement uses TRBV15 and TRBJ1-1; TRBD1 is a possible D gene (5 bases). The CDR3 runs 11 residues. The germline CDR1 and CDR2 sequences are LNHNV and YYDKDF (reference sequence). The CDR3 here is CATGTDTEAFF. The CDR3 nucleotides are TGTGCCACCGGAACGGACACTGAGGCTTTCTTT. Using reference TRBV15 and TRBJ1-1 for the parts outside the CDR3, the full variable domain is DAMVIQNPRYQVTQFGKPVTLSCSQTLNHNVMYWYQQKSSQAPKLLFHYYDKDFNNEADTPDNFQSRRPNTSFCFLDIRSPGLGDTAMYLCATGTDTEAFFGQGTRLTVV.

V usage is TRBV19 and J usage is TRBJ2-6; unclear D gene. CDR3 length equals 17 residues. V lost 6 bases and J lost 1, with 16 bases in between. From germline, CDR1 is LNHDA and CDR2 SQIVND (reference sequence). The CDR3 sequence: CASSNLPRVSGANVLTF. In DNA, the CDR3 is TGTGCCAGTAGCAATTTACCACGGGTTTCTGGGGCCAACGTCCTGACTTTC.

This clone was picked up one time. CDR3 loop: CASRQGFNTGELFF. The DNA for the CDR3 is TGTGCCAGCAGGCAGGGGTTTAACACCGGGGAGCTGTTTTTT. This chain links TRBV2 with TRBJ2-2; a possible D gene is TRBD1 (6 bases). V was clipped by 6 bases and J by 2 bases, with 10 bases between them. CDR3 length: 14 amino acids. Germline V lookup: CDR1 SNHLY, CDR2 FYNNEI.

The chain combines TRBV7-3 with TRBJ1-1; maybe TRBD1 (6 bases). The germline V and J ends were trimmed by 5 bases and 10 bases, with 11 bases remaining between them. The CDR3 covers 11 residues. Germline CDR1 is SGHTA and CDR2 is FQGTGA. The DNA for the CDR3 is TGTGCCAGCAGCGCGGGGGGGCGAGCTTTCTTT. Translation gives CASSAGGRAFF.

The chain joins TRBV11-3 to TRBJ2-1, with 11 nucleotides matching TRBD1. The ends lost 3 bases at V and 6 bases at J; junction bases unmatched: 4. Per the germline V gene, CDR1 is SGHNT and CDR2 is YENEEA. This CDR3 contains 15 residues. DNA of the CDR3: TGTGCCAGCAGCTTTGGGACAGGGGGAACCAATGAGCAGTTCTTC. This translates into CASSFGTGGTNEQFF.

This rearrangement joins TRBV5-1 to TRBJ2-2; unclear D gene. V shed 2 bases and J shed 4 bases, with 12 bases lying between them. The CDR3 runs 15 residues. Germline CDR1 reads SGHRS; CDR2 reads YFSETQ. CDR3 in amino acids: CASSLIGHLTGELFF. As DNA, the CDR3 is TGCGCCAGCAGCTTAATTGGGCACCTCACCGGGGAGCTGTTTTTT.

V is TRBV4-3 and J is TRBJ2-7; weak D call: TRBD1 (7 bases). The germline gives CDR1 LGHNA, CDR2 YSLEER. The CDR3 spans 14 residues. V dropped 1 base and J dropped 3 bases, with 10 bases sitting between them. The CDR3 spells CASSQVQGGYEQYF. In DNA form, the CDR3 reads TGCGCCAGCAGCCAAGTCCAGGGGGGCTACGAGCAGTACTTC.

The chain links TRBV7-2 to TRBJ2-7; 11 positions match TRBD1. The V segment lost 6 bases and the J segment 3 bases; nucleotides outside the gene matches: 10. The germline gives CDR1 SGHTA, CDR2 FQGNSA. The CDR3 is 16 residues long. DNA for the CDR3: TGTGCCAGCAGTTACAAAGGGGGACAGGGGGTCTACGAGCAGTACTTC. It codes for CASSYKGGQGVYEQYF.

This clone was observed a handful of times. The rearrangement links TRBV7-9 to TRBJ1-1, with 11 bases fitting TRBD1. The junction had 18 bases not matched to a gene; V was cut back by 7 bases and J by 5 bases. CDR1 SEHNR and CDR2 FQNEAQ come from the germline V gene (reference sequence). This CDR3 region has 18 residues. The CDR3 nucleotides are TGTGCCAGCAACCCCCGCTGGACAGGGGGCCGCGACGTAACTGAAGCTTTCTTT. It codes for CASNPRWTGGRDVTEAFF.

J is TRBJ1-1 and V is TRBV11-1; maybe TRBD1 (5 bases). The V end lost 6 bases, the J end lost 3 bases, and 20 bases lay between the germline ends. Germline V gene sequence: CDR1 SGHAT, CDR2 FQDESV (reference sequence). The CDR3 sequence is 16 residues long. The chain's CDR3 is CASSPTGLDRYTEAFF. The CDR3 DNA follows: TGTGCCAGCAGTCCTACAGGTCTCGATCGGTACACTGAAGCTTTCTTT. Combining the CDR3 with reference TRBV11-1 and TRBJ1-1 gives the whole variable domain EAEVAQSPRYKITEKSQAVAFWCDPISGHATLYWYRQILGQGPELLVQFQDESVVDDSQLPKDRFSAERLKGVDSTLKIQPAELGDSAMYLCASSPTGLDRYTEAFFGQGTRLTVV.

This clone was counted only a few times. This rearrangement joins TRBV9 to TRBJ2-2; TRBD2 aligns across 8 bases. V was pared by 1 base and J by 5 bases, with 4 bases of the junction left unmatched. CDR3 size: 15 residues. Germline V gene sequence: CDR1 SGDLS, CDR2 YYNGEE. DNA for the CDR3: TGTGCCAGCAGCGTAAAGGTAGCGGGAACCGGGGAGCTGTTTTTT. Translating it yields CASSVKVAGTGELFF.

The chain employs TRBV30 and TRBJ1-4; D ambiguous. The CDR3 consists of 12 residues. Germline lookup yields CDR1 GTSNPN and CDR2 SVGIG (reference sequence). Trimming stripped 1 base from V and 7 bases from J, with 7 bases between. In DNA form, the CDR3 reads TGTGCCTGGAGTGACCCCAGTGAAAAACTGTTTTTT. Protein product: CAWSDPSEKLFF.

This clone was counted a few times. At one end, the junction sequence differs from germline, possibly due to a read error. The chain carries TRBV5-6 and TRBJ1-5; TRBD1 aligns across 7 bases. Germline V gene lookup returns CDR1 SGHDT and CDR2 YYEEEE. This CDR3 contains 15 residues. CDR3 region: CASSLGRTGNRPQHF. DNA of the CDR3: TGTGCCAGCAGCTTAGGCAGGACAGGTAATCGGCCCCAGCATTTT. The variable domain in full, completed from reference TRBV5-6 and TRBJ1-5, reads DAGVTQSPTHLIKTRGQQVTLRCSPKSGHDTVSWYQQALGQGPQFIFQYYEEEERQRGNFPDRFSGHQFPNYSSELNVNALLLGDSALYLCASSLGRTGNRPQHFGDGTRLSIL.

The chain employs TRBV9 and TRBJ2-1; TRBD1 might be the D (7 bases). Trimming stripped 0 bases from V and 9 bases from J, with 13 bases between. This CDR3 is 14 amino acids long. From germline, CDR1 is SGDLS and CDR2 YYNGEE. The CDR3 sequence: CASSVDPQGGEQFF. CDR3 in DNA: TGTGCCAGCAGCGTAGACCCCCAGGGGGGTGAGCAGTTCTTC.

This chain joins TRBV4-1 and TRBJ1-2; a possible D gene is TRBD1 (5 bases). Trimming cost V 0 bases and J 2 bases, with 10 bases left between them. Germline V CDR1 and CDR2: MGHRA, YSYEKL. The CDR3 is made up of 15 amino acids. CDR3 bases: TGCGCCAGCAGCCAAGATTTGGGGGGGAACTATGGCTACACCTTC. The encoded protein is CASSQDLGGNYGYTF.

This clone was observed a few times. The V gene is TRBV7-6, the J gene TRBJ2-7; perhaps TRBD1 as D (5 bases). The CDR3 extends over 14 amino acids. V lost 3 bases and J lost 3, with 12 bases in between. Germline V gene sequence: CDR1 SGHVS, CDR2 FNYEAQ. CDR3 coding DNA: TGTGCCAGCAGCTTTTTGGGGCAGAGCTACGAGCAGTACTTC. Translating gives CASSFLGQSYEQYF.